What follows are 27 T cell receptor beta chains derived from one specimen sequenced in a study of glioma-infiltrating T cells after dendritic cell vaccination. Repertoires were generated with immunoSEQ multiplex PCR, while TCRdb's copy carries only in-frame clones and drops some. The profile shows roughly 82,000 clones, about 87% of them singletons. Sequencing was performed on blood, taken before dendritic cell vaccination. Receptors were obtained from a human donor with glioblastoma.

The chain combines TRBV5-1 with TRBJ1-1, with a possible D match to TRBD1 (6 bases). This CDR3 is 15 amino acids long. Germline V gives CDR1 SGHRS, CDR2 YFSETQ. Between the trimmed V and J ends, which lost 4 bases and 5 bases, there was a span of 18 bases. For the CDR3, the DNA is TGCGCCAGCAGCCCCGGGTTGCGGGGGCGGACTGAAGCTTTCTTT. Protein sequence: CASSPGLRGRTEAFF. The full variable domain, its missing parts supplied by reference TRBV5-1 and TRBJ1-1, is KAGVTQTPRYLIKTRGQQVTLSCSPISGHRSVSWYQQTPGQGLQFLFEYFSETQRNKGNFPGRFSGRQFSNSRSEMNVSTLELGDSALYLCASSPGLRGRTEAFFGQGTRLTVV.

The chain joins TRBV4-1 to TRBJ2-1, with 10 bases aligning to TRBD2. CDR3 length: 16 residues. Per germline, CDR1 MGHRA and CDR2 YSYEKL. V was clipped by 0 bases and J by 4 bases; unmatched bases: 3. The CDR3 loop reads CASSQETSGLYNEQFF. CDR3 nucleotide sequence: TGCGCCAGCAGCCAAGAGACTAGCGGGCTTTACAATGAGCAGTTCTTC.

The J gene is TRBJ1-1, the V gene TRBV5-4, with 11 bases fitting TRBD1. The CDR3 totals 17 residues. V was clipped by 3 bases and J by 0 bases; unmatched bases: 7. CDR1 SGHNT and CDR2 YYREEE come from the germline V gene (reference sequence). CDR3 loop: CASSSGQGAGMNTEAFF. The CDR3 DNA reads as TGTGCCAGCAGCTCTGGACAGGGGGCGGGTATGAACACTGAAGCTTTCTTT. The full variable domain, completed using reference TRBV5-4 and TRBJ1-1, is ETGVTQSPTHLIKTRGQQVTLRCSSQSGHNTVSWYQQALGQGPQFIFQYYREEENGRGNFPPRFSGLQFPNYSSELNVNALELDDSALYLCASSSGQGAGMNTEAFFGQGTRLTVV.

The rearrangement joins TRBV7-3 to TRBJ1-1, with no clear D. CDR1 and CDR2 from the germline V gene are SGHTA and FQGTGA. The CDR3 extends over 11 amino acids. Between the trimmed V and J ends, which lost 8 bases and 5 bases, there was a span of 9 bases. The CDR3 region has the DNA TGTGCCAGCGAGGGTAATACTGAAGCTTTCTTT. This translates into CASEGNTEAFF.

A single count supports this clone. The chain recombines TRBV6-1 with TRBJ2-5; TRBD1 agrees at 8 bases. The junction had 7 bases not matched to a gene; V was cut back by 6 bases and J by 1 base. The CDR3 runs 15 residues. Germline V lookup: CDR1 MNHNS, CDR2 SASEGT. CDR3 coding DNA: TGTGCCAGCAGCCAAGGACAGGGCCCCCAAGAGACCCAGTACTTC. Protein sequence: CASSQGQGPQETQYF.

The V gene is TRBV5-4, the J gene TRBJ1-2, with a possible D match to TRBD1 (6 bases). The V and J ends lost 1 base and 0 bases respectively, with 13 bases between them. The CDR3 has 16 amino acids. Per the germline V gene, CDR1 is SGHNT and CDR2 is YYREEE (reference sequence). CDR3 coding DNA: TGTGCCAGCAGCTTGAATCAGGGGATTACTAACTATGGCTACACCTTC. Residues: CASSLNQGITNYGYTF. The whole variable domain, remainder taken from reference TRBV5-4 and TRBJ1-2, is ETGVTQSPTHLIKTRGQQVTLRCSSQSGHNTVSWYQQALGQGPQFIFQYYREEENGRGNFPPRFSGLQFPNYSSELNVNALELDDSALYLCASSLNQGITNYGYTFGSGTRLTVV.

The CDR3 here is CAWSSGVGGYTF. CDR3 nucleotide sequence: TGTGCCTGGAGTTCCGGAGTTGGAGGCTACACCTTC. This chain connects TRBV30 to TRBJ1-2; D uncertain. The CDR3 has 12 residues. Germline CDR1 GTSNPN, CDR2 SVGIG (reference sequence). With 2 bases removed from V and 8 bases from J, the gap between germline ends came to 12 bases. The variable domain in full, with the rest retrieved from reference TRBV30 and TRBJ1-2, is SQTIHQWPATLVQPVGSPLSLECTVEGTSNPNLYWYRQAAGRGLQLLFYSVGIGQISSEVPQNLSASRPQDRQFILSSKKLLLSDSGFYLCAWSSGVGGYTFGSGTRLTVV.

The chain links TRBV7-9 to TRBJ2-1, with 7 bases fitting TRBD2. The junction had 10 bases not matched to a gene; V was cut back by 4 bases and J by 7 bases. The CDR3 length is 15 residues. Germline CDR1 reads SEHNR; CDR2 reads FQNEAQ (reference sequence). CDR3 nucleotides: TGTGCCAGCAGCTGGGGGGGTGGTAGCGTAAATGAGCAGTTCTTC. Residues: CASSWGGGSVNEQFF.

The chain has TRBV19 and TRBJ2-5, with TRBD2 identical over 11 bases. Germline V lookup: CDR1 LNHDA, CDR2 SQIVND (reference sequence). V trimming: 4 bases; J trimming: 7 bases; junction bases outside the gene matches: 11. CDR3 size: 16 residues. For the CDR3, the DNA is TGTGCCAGTAGTACGGTAGCGGGGGGGCTGTCTGGGACCCAGTACTTC. The encoded protein is CASSTVAGGLSGTQYF.

The chain has TRBV5-1 and TRBJ2-5; tentative D call: TRBD2 (8 bases). CDR3 size: 17 residues. The ends were cut back, 4 bases at V and 4 bases at J, with 23 bases in the middle. The V gene's germline CDR1 is SGHRS and CDR2 YFSETQ. For the CDR3, the DNA is TGCGCCAGCAGCAAAGGGAGTAGCGGGACAGTCGGAGAGACCCAGTACTTC. This gives the protein CASSKGSSGTVGETQYF.

The chain employs TRBV10-3 and TRBJ1-2; 8 bases agree with TRBD1. Trimming took 8 bases from V and 7 from J; bases not matched to a gene: 6. Germline CDR1 is ENHRY and CDR2 is SYGVKD. The CDR3 has 12 amino acids. The CDR3 reads CAIGQGVGGYTF. Written as DNA, the CDR3 is TGTGCCATCGGACAGGGCGTTGGTGGCTACACCTTC.

This chain links TRBV9 with TRBJ2-1, with a possible D match to TRBD2 (5 bases). The germline V gene has CDR1 SGDLS and CDR2 YYNGEE. The CDR3 is 18 residues long. Trimming took 7 bases from V and 2 from J, leaving 25 bases between them. The CDR3 loop reads CASSGPDGPGSTYNEQFF. The CDR3 DNA reads as TGTGCCAGCTCGGGTCCCGACGGGCCGGGGAGTACCTACAATGAGCAGTTCTTC. Full variable domain (outside the CDR3, taken from reference TRBV9 and TRBJ2-1): DSGVTQTPKHLITATGQRVTLRCSPRSGDLSVYWYQQSLDQGLQFLIQYYNGEERAKGNILERFSAQQFPDLHSELNLSSLELGDSALYFCASSGPDGPGSTYNEQFFGPGTRLTVL.

The rearrangement uses TRBV12-5 and TRBJ1-1, with TRBD1 matching 7 bases. The CDR3 is made up of 18 amino acids. CDR1 is LGHNT and CDR2 is FRNRAP in the germline V gene. After removal of 6 bases from V and 1 base from J, the junction contained 17 bases not matched to a gene. The CDR3 region is CASGPPPTGNPPNTEAFF. The CDR3 coding sequence is TGTGCTAGTGGCCCTCCCCCGACAGGGAATCCCCCGAACACTGAAGCTTTCTTT. Full variable domain (rest looked up from reference TRBV12-5 and TRBJ1-1): DARVTQTPRHKVTEMGQEVTMRCQPILGHNTVFWYRQTMMQGLELLAYFRNRAPLDDSGMPKDRFSAEMPDATLATLKIQPSEPRDSAVYFCASGPPPTGNPPNTEAFFGQGTRLTVV.

The V gene is TRBV14, the J gene TRBJ1-5, with 12 bases lining up with TRBD1. After removal of 9 bases from V and 6 bases from J, the junction contained 15 bases not matched to a gene. CDR3 length equals 17 residues. CDR1 and CDR2 (germline): SGHDN, FVKESK. Here the CDR3 reads CARGRDRGRGWTQPQHF. The CDR3 coding sequence is TGTGCCAGGGGCCGGGACAGGGGGCGCGGGTGGACTCAGCCCCAGCATTTT.

This clone was seen more than once but under ten times. The chain uses TRBV29-1 and TRBJ2-5; the match to TRBD2 covers 12 bases. V dropped 5 bases and J dropped 5; count of bases not matched to a gene: 12. The CDR3 has 16 amino acids. The V gene's germline CDR1 is SQVTM and CDR2 ANQGSEA. CDR3 region: CSVPRLAGVGWETQYF. CDR3 nucleotide sequence: TGCAGCGTTCCCAGACTAGCGGGAGTAGGATGGGAGACCCAGTACTTC.

In its sample, this clone was seen once. The chain's CDR3 is CASSLPNSYEQYF. The CDR3 DNA reads TGTGCCAGCAGTTTACCTAACTCCTACGAGCAGTACTTC. The gene calls are TRBV27 and TRBJ2-7, with unresolved D. Germline lookup yields CDR1 MNHEY and CDR2 SMNVEV (reference sequence). The CDR3 extends over 13 amino acids. The ends were cut back, 2 bases at V and 0 bases at J, with 5 bases in the middle.

This clone was found a few times. The rearrangement joins TRBV18 to TRBJ1-1, with 7 bases matching TRBD1. Germline loops: CDR1 KGHSH, CDR2 LQKENI. The V and J ends lost 3 bases and 3 bases, in that order; junction bases with no gene match: 7. CDR3 length: 15 residues. CDR3 coding DNA: TGTGCCAGCTCACCTACAGGGGCGTCGGACACTGAAGCTTTCTTT. It specifies CASSPTGASDTEAFF.

V is TRBV14 and J is TRBJ1-2; D uncertain. From germline, CDR1 is SGHDN and CDR2 FVKESK. V lost 0 bases and J lost 5, with 7 bases in between. This CDR3 has 13 residues. CDR3 DNA sequence: TGTGCCAGCAGCCAAGACGGGGTATATGGCTACACCTTC. This sequence encodes CASSQDGVYGYTF.

This clone came up once. This chain connects TRBV15 to TRBJ2-7; 12 nucleotides line up with TRBD1. CDR1 and CDR2 (germline): LNHNV, YYDKDF (reference sequence). The ends lost 3 bases at V and 1 base at J; junction bases unmatched: 1. CDR3 length: 15 residues. The CDR3 DNA sequence: TGTGCCACCAGCAGGGGACAGGGGGCTTCCTACGAGCAGTACTTC. Protein product: CATSRGQGASYEQYF.

This clone was recorded once. The V call is TRBV5-4, the J call TRBJ1-2, with a weak D call TRBD1 (5 bases). Germline values: CDR1 SGHNT, CDR2 YYREEE (reference sequence). Trimming shortened V by 3 bases and J by 8 bases, and 14 bases separated the two germline ends. The CDR3 is 13 amino acids. The CDR3 reads CASSSGGGEGYTF. In DNA, the CDR3 is TGTGCCAGCAGCTCGGGCGGGGGTGAAGGCTACACCTTC.

This clone was picked up a small number of times. The chain combines TRBV6-6 with TRBJ1-6; 7 bases agree with TRBD1. Trimming cost V 0 bases and J 8 bases; bases outside gene matches: 7. Germline CDR1 and CDR2: MNHNY and SVGAGI (reference sequence). This CDR3 has 16 residues. The CDR3: CASSYSPRDSYSPLHF. CDR3 sequence (DNA): TGTGCCAGCAGTTACTCCCCCCGGGACAGCTATTCACCCCTCCACTTT.

The V and J genes are TRBV7-9 and TRBJ1-5; unclear D gene. V was clipped by 4 bases and J by 9 bases, with 10 bases between them. Germline V lookup: CDR1 SEHNR, CDR2 FQNEAQ (reference sequence). The CDR3 sequence is 12 residues long. Written as DNA, the CDR3 is TGTGCCAGCAGCTCTACAGTCGCGCCCCAGCATTTT. This gives the protein CASSSTVAPQHF.

Judged by abundance, this clone is medium-sized (0.01 to 0.1%). CDR3 DNA sequence: TGTGCCAGCAGGGGGGGACTAGCGGGGGGACTTAACACCGGGGAGCTGTTTTTT. Its translation: CASRGGLAGGLNTGELFF. The V call is TRBV2, the J call TRBJ2-2; 15 nucleotides align to TRBD2. The CDR3 is 18 residues long. The V segment lost 6 bases and the J segment 2 bases; nucleotides outside the gene matches: 7. Germline CDR1 is SNHLY and CDR2 is FYNNEI.

This clone was recorded once. The junction does not match germline at one end; this may be a read error. The chain is built from TRBV7-7 and TRBJ2-7, with 10 bases lining up with TRBD1. Germline V gene data show CDR1 as SSHAT and CDR2 as FNYEAQ (reference sequence). The CDR3 covers 13 residues. CDR3 nucleotide sequence: TGTGCTAGCAGCCGGGACAGGGGAGGCGAGCAGTACTTC. It yields the protein CASSRDRGGEQYF.

In its sample, this clone was seen a few times. V gene TRBV9 combines with J gene TRBJ1-3, with 9 bases fitting TRBD1. CDR3 length: 14 amino acids. Losses at the gene ends were 6 bases for V and 1 base for J; bases not matched to a gene: 2. Germline V CDR1 and CDR2: SGDLS, YYNGEE. The CDR3 region has the DNA TGTGCCAGCACCGGGACAGGGTCTGGAAACACCATATATTTT. Protein: CASTGTGSGNTIYF. Full variable domain (missing parts from reference TRBV9 and TRBJ1-3): DSGVTQTPKHLITATGQRVTLRCSPRSGDLSVYWYQQSLDQGLQFLIQYYNGEERAKGNILERFSAQQFPDLHSELNLSSLELGDSALYFCASTGTGSGNTIYFGEGSWLTVV.

The rearrangement uses TRBV7-3 and TRBJ2-2, with a tentative D call TRBD1 (5 bases). Trimming shortened V by 5 bases and J by 1 base, and 11 bases separated the two germline ends. Germline V gene lookup returns CDR1 SGHTA and CDR2 FQGTGA. There are 15 residues in the CDR3. The CDR3 DNA is TGTGCCAGCAGCCCAGGGTCCGGGAACACCGGGGAGCTGTTTTTT. Protein product: CASSPGSGNTGELFF.

V gene TRBV5-8 combines with J gene TRBJ2-1; tentatively, D is TRBD1 (6 bases). CDR1 and CDR2 (germline): SGHTS, YDEGEE. The CDR3 covers 16 residues. The V and J ends lost 4 bases and 9 bases respectively, with 23 bases between them. CDR3 sequence: CASSTPGAGRIGEQFF. The CDR3 region has the DNA TGTGCCAGCAGCACGCCAGGGGCAGGCCGCATCGGTGAGCAGTTCTTC.